This T cell receptor (beta chain) was recorded in a study of tissue T cells after allogeneic stem cell transplantation (dated by TCRdb to 2021 to 2024). Study-level background: The study profiled TCR beta repertoires across many tissues from research autopsies of patients with and without GVHD, plus mouse models of GVHD. The human part of the study was a prospective observational study with no blinding and no randomization. The paper's findings and limits, for the study overall: Few T cell clones were found to be shared across patients, but shared repertoire signatures across patients were revealed in a tissue-specific fashion by motif-based clustering. The patient cohort was small and varied clinically, and sampling depth was recognized as a limitation. In both patients and mice, only a limited portion of the TCR repertoire detected in tissues was captured by blood and spleen T cells. The study did not establish which tissue TCRs were alloreactive or antigen-specific, and some clones may have been host cells that persisted. Within patients, how anatomically similar tissues were was a major factor shaping TCR repertoire composition, regardless of disease or transplant status.

Measured from the cysteine to the phenylalanine, the CDR3 is 13 residues long. Of the CDR3's DNA, 36 bases were read; they are in frame from base 1. A distance of 6 bases separates the germline ends of V and J, which lose 1 base and 2 bases respectively. From the germline V gene, CDR1 is NNHDY and CDR2 is SYVADS. Library preparation used the immunoSEQ multiplex PCR assay. TCRbeta CDR3 sequencing was performed at survey depth by Adaptive Biotechnologies, and CDR3 sequences, V/J genes, productive frequency and template counts were reported. Amplification of TCR beta CDR3 regions started from genomic DNA instead of RNA. The authors' analysis ran thus. Pairwise repertoire overlap between tissues was quantified with Jensen-Shannon divergence, where 1 means complete divergence and 0 identical. Tissues were clustered by single-linkage agglomerative hierarchical clustering of pairwise JSD values and displayed as dendrograms. GLIPH2 was applied to all patient samples using simulation_depth 1000, kmer_min_depth 3, and cdr3_length_cutoff 8, and only groups with more than two unique CDR3s were retained. In a standardized tissue-overlap score, Jaccard GLIPH-group overlap across patients was extrapolated to a standard repertoire size of 1000 clones. Linear mixed-effect models, with tissue as a fixed effect and individual as a random effect, were used to test how diversity related to clinical or experimental variables. This immuneACCESS table, as held by TCRdb, lists in-frame sequences with V and J called but not all clones. Of the missing ones, under half trace to an unresolved V gene in checked studies; the others have no known cause. D and trimming were read from the DNA, whereas the V and J calls and clone size are those reported in that table. For this sample the table gives 3,800 or so clones, of which roughly 50% were detected only once. The top ten hold 10% of the sample.

The time point label here, explained by the study, means: mouse harvest day 7 after allogeneic transplant. Each mouse graft, delivered by tail vein injection, combined 10^6 splenic CD5+ T cells with 10^7 T-cell-depleted bone marrow cells. To model GVHD in mice, a major MHC-mismatch B6 (H2b) into BALB/c (H2d) model was used, and tissues were profiled at day 7 or 14. Mouse tissues and retro-orbital blood were harvested on day 7 or 14 post-transplant using separate sterile tools per animal; livers were flushed beforehand. Before genomic DNA isolation with the DNeasy Blood & Tissue Kit, mouse tissues were minced with razor blades in buffered saline. With respect to this clone: Its antigen remains unidentified. Gene labels and germline sequences for this entry follow the mouse. Read sequence stops 1 residue before the CDR3 end, and the germline J gene provides the missing end.

The sequenced sample consisted of lymph node tissue. This clonotype was sampled from a female BALB/c mouse given C57BL/6 T cells with graft-versus-host disease after an allogeneic hematopoietic cell transplant. The receptor chain draws on TRBV13-3 and TRBJ1-2; the D region possibly corresponds to TRBD1 (5 bases align). The CDR3 region has the sequence CASSDSGNSDYTF. Incomplete CDR3 DNA: TGTGCCAGCAGTGATTCAGGGAACTCCGACTACACC.